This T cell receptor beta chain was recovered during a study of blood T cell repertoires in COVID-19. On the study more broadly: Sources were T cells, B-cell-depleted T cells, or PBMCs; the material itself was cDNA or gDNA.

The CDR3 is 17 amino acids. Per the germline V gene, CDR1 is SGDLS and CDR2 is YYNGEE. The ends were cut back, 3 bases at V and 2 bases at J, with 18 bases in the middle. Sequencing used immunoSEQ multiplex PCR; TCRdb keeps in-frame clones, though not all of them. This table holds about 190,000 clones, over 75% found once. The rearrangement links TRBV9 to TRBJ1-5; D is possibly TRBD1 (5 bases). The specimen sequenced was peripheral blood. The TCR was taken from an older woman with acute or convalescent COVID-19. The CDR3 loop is CASSGGGDAAGNQPQHF. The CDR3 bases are TGTGCCAGCAGCGGTGGAGGGGATGCTGCGGGCAATCAGCCCCAGCATTTT.